The sequence of this T cell receptor (beta chain) was determined in a study of blood T cell repertoires in COVID-19. The overall study: Samples came from the United States, Italy and Spain, spanning acute and convalescent COVID-19. PBMCs, B-cell-depleted T cells, or T cells were the source of the cDNA or gDNA that made up the material.

Per the study methods: Counts of nucleated cells, estimated from reference gene primer amplification, were obtained. Sequenced by immunoSEQ multiplex PCR; TCRdb stores in-frame clones only, minus some. V, J and clone size were drawn from that table, and D and trimming were deduced from the DNA. The sample shows roughly 150,000 clones, 85% of them seen only once. CDR3 size: 16 residues. The V gene lost 3 bases and the J gene lost 0 bases, with 9 bases spanning the gap. The germline gives CDR1 MNHNS, CDR2 SASEGT. The V and J genes are TRBV6-1 and TRBJ2-6; no definite D call. The source of this sequence is a woman aged 80 or over with COVID-19, enrolled during active disease. The sample was peripheral blood. For the CDR3, the DNA is TGTGCCAGCAGTGACTATGGTAACTCTGGGGCCAACGTCCTGACTTTC. It codes for CASSDYGNSGANVLTF.